The T cell receptor (beta chain) under discussion was sequenced for a study of shared clonotypes between healthy human individuals. For the study at large: Two female and a few male donors aged 18 to 49 were enrolled.

General observations from the study: The generation probabilities recorded for non-shared clonotypes fell below those of clonotypes shared by all four donors.

This table comes from immunoSEQ multiplex PCR, and its TCRdb copy is limited to in-frame clones, with some not included. The sample yields about 380,000 clones, 90% to 98% seen once. Concerning this clone itself: What it binds is unknown.

Those who donated were healthy HIV-negative adults, with no recent acute infections or vaccinations reported. Looked up from germline, CDR1 is LNHNV and CDR2 is YYDKDF (reference sequence). Losses at the gene ends were 1 base for V and 4 bases for J; bases not matched to a gene: 13. There are 18 residues in the CDR3. This sequence joins TRBV15 and TRBJ1-5; 7 bases agree with TRBD1. The specimen was memory CD8+ T cells sorted from blood. Subset meaning: CD45RO+ cells pooled with CCR7-negative TemRA cells. The receptor's source is a man aged 30 to 39 in good health. CDR3 nucleotides: TGTGCCACCAGCAGAGCTCTACTTAACAGGGGTGGGAATCAGCCCCAGCATTTT. The encoded protein is CATSRALLNRGGNQPQHF.